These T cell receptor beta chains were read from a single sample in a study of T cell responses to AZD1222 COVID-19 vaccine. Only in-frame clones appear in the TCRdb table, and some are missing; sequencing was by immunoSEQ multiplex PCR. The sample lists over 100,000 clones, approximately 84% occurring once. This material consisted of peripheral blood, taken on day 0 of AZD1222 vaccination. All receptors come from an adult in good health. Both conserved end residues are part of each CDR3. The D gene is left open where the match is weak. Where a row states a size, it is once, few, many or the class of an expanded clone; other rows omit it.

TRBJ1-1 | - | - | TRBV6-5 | CASTRVGDTEAFF | TGTGCCAGCACGCGGGTCGGGGACACTGAAGCTTTCTTT
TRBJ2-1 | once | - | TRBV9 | CASSPKRTGNFYNEQFF | TGTGCCAGCAGCCCAAAGCGGACGGGAAACTTCTACAATGAGCAGTTCTTC
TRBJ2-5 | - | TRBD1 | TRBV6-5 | CASSYNRGWKETQYF | TGTGCCAGCAGTTATAACAGGGGATGGAAAGAGACCCAGTACTTC
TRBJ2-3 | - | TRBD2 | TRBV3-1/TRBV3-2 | CASSQGSTSGGAGKQYF | TGTGCCAGCAGCCAAGGTTCGACTAGCGGGGGGGCCGGGAAGCAGTATTTT
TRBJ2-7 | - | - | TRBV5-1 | CASSLAPGGDEQYF | TGCGCCAGCAGCTTGGCGCCGGGGGGCGACGAGCAGTACTTC
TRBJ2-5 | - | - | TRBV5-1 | CASSLGSGGSKETQYF | TGCGCCAGCAGCTTGGGGTCGGGCGGCAGTAAGGAGACCCAGTACTTC
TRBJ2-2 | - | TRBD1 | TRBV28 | CASRQGITGELFF | TGTGCCAGCCGACAGGGAATCACCGGGGAGCTGTTTTTT
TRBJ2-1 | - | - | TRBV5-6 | CASSSFGGSRTGYNEQFF | TGTGCCAGCAGCTCCTTCGGCGGGTCTCGGACGGGGTACAATGAGCAGTTCTTC
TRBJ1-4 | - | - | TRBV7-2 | CASSLGPAGEKLFF | TGTGCCAGCAGCTTAGGTCCGGCGGGGGAAAAACTGTTTTTT
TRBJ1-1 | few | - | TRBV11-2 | CASSPRTLGAEAFF | TGTGCCAGCAGCCCGAGGACCCTGGGCGCTGAAGCTTTCTTT
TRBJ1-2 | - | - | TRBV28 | CASSLYGDGYTF | TGTGCCAGCAGTTTATACGGAGATGGCTACACCTTC
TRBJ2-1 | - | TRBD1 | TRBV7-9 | CASSPWTGMGYNEQFF | TGTGCCAGCAGCCCATGGACAGGGATGGGCTACAATGAGCAGTTCTTC
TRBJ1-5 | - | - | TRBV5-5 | CASSRNPASGEPQHF | TGTGCCAGCAGCCGGAATCCAGCCTCCGGAGAGCCCCAGCATTTT
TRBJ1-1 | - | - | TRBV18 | CASTFKNTEAFF | TGTGCCAGCACATTCAAAAACACTGAAGCTTTCTTT
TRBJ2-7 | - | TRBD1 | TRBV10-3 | CAISETGTVVEQYF | TGTGCCATCAGTGAGACCGGGACAGTTGTCGAGCAGTACTTC
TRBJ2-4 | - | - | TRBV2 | CASRALDQNIQYF | TGTGCCAGCAGGGCCCTGGACCAAAACATTCAGTACTTC
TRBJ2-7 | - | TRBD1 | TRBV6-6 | CASSPRGQGLVLSNYEQYF | TGTGCCAGCAGTCCCCGAGGACAGGGTTTGGTCCTTTCCAATTACGAGCAGTACTTC
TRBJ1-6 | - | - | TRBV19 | CASSIRSSYNSPLHF | TGTGCCAGTAGTATCCGTAGCTCCTATAATTCACCCCTCCACTTT
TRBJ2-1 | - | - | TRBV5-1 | CASSLVELVNEQFF | TGCGCCAGCAGCTTGGTAGAACTTGTGAATGAGCAGTTCTTC
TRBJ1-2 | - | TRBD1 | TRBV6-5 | CASTENRGDGYTF | TGTGCCAGCACCGAAAACAGGGGGGATGGCTACACCTTC
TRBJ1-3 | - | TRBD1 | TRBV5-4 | CASSTATGPEENTIYF | TGTGCCAGCAGCACGGCGACAGGGCCAGAGGAAAACACCATATATTTT
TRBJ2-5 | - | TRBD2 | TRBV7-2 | CASSHTGLQETQYF | TGTGCCAGCAGCCATACGGGACTACAAGAGACCCAGTACTTC
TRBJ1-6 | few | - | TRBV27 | CASGSRQVDNSPLHF | TGTGCCAGTGGCTCCCGACAGGTAGATAATTCACCCCTCCACTTT
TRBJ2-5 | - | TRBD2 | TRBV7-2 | CASSSLTSGGPGETQYF | TGTGCCAGCAGCTCCTTGACTAGCGGGGGGCCCGGGGAGACCCAGTACTTC
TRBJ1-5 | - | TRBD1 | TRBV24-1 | CATSDPRQGLAQPQHF | TGTGCCACCAGTGATCCCCGACAGGGGCTGGCCCAGCCCCAGCATTTT
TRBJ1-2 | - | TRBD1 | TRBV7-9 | CASSSGTGLHHNYGYTF | TGTGCCAGCAGCTCCGGGACAGGGTTACACCATAACTATGGCTACACCTTC
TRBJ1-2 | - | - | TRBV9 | CASSVDQGGNYGYTF | TGTGCCAGCAGCGTAGACCAGGGCGGTAACTATGGCTACACCTTC
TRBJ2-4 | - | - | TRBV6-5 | CASSWGAGNIQYF | TGTGCCAGCAGCTGGGGGGCGGGAAACATTCAGTACTTC
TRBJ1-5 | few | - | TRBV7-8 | CASSLEGRHPGQPQHF | TGTGCCAGCAGCTTAGAGGGGCGCCACCCAGGGCAGCCCCAGCATTTT
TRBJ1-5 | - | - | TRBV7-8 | CASSRTAAQPQHF | TGTGCCAGCAGCCGGACTGCCGCCCAGCCCCAGCATTTT
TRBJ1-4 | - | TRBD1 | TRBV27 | CASSSDRGGYEKLFF | TGTGCCAGCAGTTCAGACAGGGGAGGATATGAAAAACTGTTTTTT
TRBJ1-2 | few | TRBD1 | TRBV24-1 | CATSETGAYGYTF | TGTGCCACCAGTGAGACAGGGGCCTATGGCTACACCTTC
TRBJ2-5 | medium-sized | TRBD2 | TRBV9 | CARSVRRGGPLQETQYF | TGTGCCCGCAGCGTACGGCGGGGGGGTCCCTTACAAGAGACCCAGTACTTC
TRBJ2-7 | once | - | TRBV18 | CASTKEGSASLSYEQYF | TGTGCCAGCACAAAAGAGGGTTCGGCTAGTCTCTCCTACGAGCAGTACTTC
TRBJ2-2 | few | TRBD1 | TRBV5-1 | CASSPDRVTGELFF | TGCGCCAGCAGCCCGGACAGGGTCACCGGGGAGCTGTTTTTT